What follows is one T cell receptor beta chain and its context. The antigen remains unidentified. The data are from a study of shared clonotypes between healthy human individuals. Study details: Donors, aged 18 to 49, were a couple of women and three men. Study results and limitations: Rarefaction indicated that sorted-subset sequencing remained incomplete although depth was large. Naive subsets generally exceeded memory subsets in estimated richness.

Germline values: CDR1 MNHNY, CDR2 SVGAGI (reference sequence). The V gene lost 11 bases and the J gene lost 0 bases, with 14 bases spanning the gap. There are 14 residues in the CDR3. The split of CD4+ cells yielded CD45RA+ naive and CD45RA-negative memory subsets. TCRdb keeps only in-frame clones here, not all; method: immunoSEQ multiplex PCR. Of some 1 million clones listed, roughly 70% are singletons. The material sequenced was memory CD4+ T cells sorted from blood. Subset described: CD45RA-negative fraction. The TCR comes from a man aged 18 to 35 in good health. The V call is TRBV6-6, the J call TRBJ1-3, with D maybe TRBD1 (5 bases). DNA of the CDR3: TGTGCCGCCGCGCCAGGGTCCTCTGGAAACACCATATATTTT. Its translation: CAAAPGSSGNTIYF.